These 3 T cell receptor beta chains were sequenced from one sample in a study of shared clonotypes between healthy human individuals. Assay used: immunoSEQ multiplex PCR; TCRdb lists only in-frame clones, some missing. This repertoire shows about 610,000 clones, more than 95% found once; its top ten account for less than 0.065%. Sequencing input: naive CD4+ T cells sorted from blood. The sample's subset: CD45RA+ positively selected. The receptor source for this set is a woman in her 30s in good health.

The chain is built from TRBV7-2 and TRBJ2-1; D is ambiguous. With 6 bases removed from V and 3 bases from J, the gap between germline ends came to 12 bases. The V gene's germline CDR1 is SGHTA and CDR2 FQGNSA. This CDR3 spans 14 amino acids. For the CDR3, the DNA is TGTGCCAGCAGTTCGGGCGGTTACTACAATGAGCAGTTCTTC. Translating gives CASSSGGYYNEQFF.

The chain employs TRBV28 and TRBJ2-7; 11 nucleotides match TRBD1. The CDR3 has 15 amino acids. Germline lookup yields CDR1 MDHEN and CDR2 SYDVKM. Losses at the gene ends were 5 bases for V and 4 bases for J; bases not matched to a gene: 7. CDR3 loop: CASSTGGQGDYEQYF. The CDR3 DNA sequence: TGTGCCAGCAGTACCGGGGGACAGGGGGATTACGAGCAGTACTTC.

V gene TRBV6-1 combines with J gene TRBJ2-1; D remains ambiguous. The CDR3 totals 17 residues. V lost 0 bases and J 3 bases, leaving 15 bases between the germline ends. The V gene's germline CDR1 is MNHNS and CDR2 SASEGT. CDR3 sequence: CASSEASSISLYNEQFF. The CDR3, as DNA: TGTGCCAGCAGTGAAGCGTCGTCCATTTCCCTCTACAATGAGCAGTTCTTC.